The 29 T cell receptor beta chains reported below all come from one sample, sequenced in a study of T cell responses to AZD1222 COVID-19 vaccine. Profiled with immunoSEQ multiplex PCR; TCRdb holds only in-frame clones, not every one. Here the sample spans approximately 100,000 clones, 86% being singletons. The starting material was peripheral blood, obtained on day 0 of AZD1222 vaccination. These receptors all come from an adult in good health.

The rearrangement links TRBV19 to TRBJ2-3; weak D call: TRBD1 (6 bases). The V end was cut by 9 bases, the J end by 2 bases, with 15 bases between. CDR1 LNHDA and CDR2 SQIVND come from the germline V gene (reference sequence). The CDR3 covers 14 residues. CDR3 sequence (DNA): TGTGCCAGCCGGAAGCAGGGGTACACAGATACGCAGTATTTT. The encoded protein is CASRKQGYTDTQYF. Supplemented by reference TRBV19 and TRBJ2-3, the full variable domain reads DGGITQSPKYLFRKEGQNVTLSCEQNLNHDAMYWYRQDPGQGLRLIYYSQIVNDFQKGDIAEGYSVSREKKESFPLTVTSAQKNPTAFYLCASRKQGYTDTQYFGPGTRLTVL.

This chain joins TRBV5-6 and TRBJ2-2; D not certain. This CDR3 has 12 residues. The ends were cut back, 0 bases at V and 7 bases at J, with 4 bases in the middle. Looked up from germline, CDR1 is SGHDT and CDR2 is YYEEEE. Here the CDR3 reads CASSLVGGELFF. The CDR3 coding sequence is TGTGCCAGCAGCTTGGTGGGCGGGGAGCTGTTTTTT. Together with reference TRBV5-6 and TRBJ2-2, the CDR3 gives the full variable domain: DAGVTQSPTHLIKTRGQQVTLRCSPKSGHDTVSWYQQALGQGPQFIFQYYEEEERQRGNFPDRFSGHQFPNYSSELNVNALLLGDSALYLCASSLVGGELFFGEGSRLTVL.

The gene calls are TRBV27 and TRBJ1-4; possibly TRBD1 for D (6 bases). The germline V and J ends were trimmed by 5 bases and 2 bases, with 12 bases remaining between them. Germline assignment: CDR1 MNHEY and CDR2 SMNVEV (reference sequence). The CDR3 has 15 residues. The DNA for the CDR3 is TGTGCCAGCAGTAACCAGGGGTTCACTAATGAAAAACTGTTTTTT. It specifies CASSNQGFTNEKLFF.

The chain carries TRBV27 and TRBJ2-1; perhaps TRBD2 as D (5 bases). V lost 5 bases, J lost 8 bases, and 13 bases lay in between. The CDR3 spans 13 residues. In germline, CDR1 is MNHEY, CDR2 SMNVEV (reference sequence). The CDR3 DNA sequence: TGTGCCAGCAGTGGGTACGGGGAATATGAGCAGTTCTTC. This encodes CASSGYGEYEQFF.

The CDR3 DNA sequence: TGTGCCAGCAGCTTTAGGACAGGCCTTGAAGCTTTCTTT. Protein: CASSFRTGLEAFF. V and J are TRBV5-5 and TRBJ1-1; 7 nucleotides match TRBD1. The J segment lost 7 bases and the V segment lost 2 bases, leaving 5 bases of the junction unmatched. Germline V gene sequence: CDR1 SGHKS, CDR2 YYEKEE (reference sequence). This CDR3 is built from 13 residues.

The rearrangement uses TRBV4-1 and TRBJ2-7, with a tentative D call TRBD2 (5 bases). V was cut by 0 bases and J by 0 bases, with 9 bases left in between. This CDR3 has 15 residues. Germline V CDR1 and CDR2: MGHRA, YSYEKL. The CDR3 DNA reads TGCGCCAGCAGCCAAGAGCTAGCCCGCTCCTACGAGCAGTACTTC. This encodes CASSQELARSYEQYF.

Only one count was recorded for this clone. This sequence joins TRBV28 and TRBJ2-7, with D perhaps TRBD2 (6 bases). V was pared by 4 bases and J by 2 bases, with 15 bases between. The CDR3 contains 15 residues. The germline CDR1 and CDR2 sequences are MDHEN and SYDVKM. CDR3 region: CASSYQLPGAYEQYF. CDR3 in DNA: TGTGCCAGCAGTTACCAGCTACCGGGGGCCTACGAGCAGTACTTC.

The chain employs TRBV7-3 and TRBJ2-7; D possibly corresponds to TRBD1 (5 bases). The V and J ends lost 0 bases and 5 bases respectively, with 14 bases between them. The CDR3 contains 15 residues. The germline CDR1 and CDR2 sequences are SGHTA and FQGTGA. The CDR3: CASSLTWAGYDEQYF. The CDR3 bases are TGTGCCAGCAGCTTAACATGGGCAGGGTACGACGAGCAGTACTTC. Based on the CDR3 plus reference TRBV7-3 and TRBJ2-7, the full variable domain is GAGVSQTPSNKVTEKGKYVELRCDPISGHTALYWYRQSLGQGPEFLIYFQGTGAADDSGLPNDRFFAVRPEGSVSTLKIQRTERGDSAVYLCASSLTWAGYDEQYFGPGTRLTVT.

The V call is TRBV2, the J call TRBJ2-2, with D perhaps being TRBD1 or TRBD2 (6 bases each). The CDR3 extends over 15 amino acids. Trimming shortened V by 10 bases and J by 3 bases, and 18 bases separated the two germline ends. Germline loops: CDR1 SNHLY, CDR2 FYNNEI. In DNA form, the CDR3 reads TGTGCCATCCATGTGTCGGGGGCGCACACCGGGGAGCTGTTTTTT. It encodes CAIHVSGAHTGELFF.

This clone has only a few counts. The chain joins TRBV18 to TRBJ1-1; the D is unclear. The CDR3 contains 16 residues. Germline values: CDR1 KGHSH, CDR2 LQKENI. Deletions cut 4 bases from V and 6 bases from J, with 21 bases between. CDR3 sequence reads: CASSRGSTNLVAEAFF. The CDR3 DNA follows: TGTGCCAGCTCACGAGGGTCCACTAATTTAGTCGCTGAAGCTTTCTTT.

The J gene is TRBJ1-3, the V gene TRBV28; D remains ambiguous. Germline-derived CDR1 and CDR2 are MDHEN and SYDVKM. V lost 5 bases and J lost 4, with 12 bases in between. CDR3 length equals 14 residues. This chain's CDR3 is CASSRGRSGNTIYF. The CDR3 DNA reads TGTGCCAGCAGTCGAGGTAGATCCGGAAACACCATATATTTT.

The rearrangement links TRBV21-1 to TRBJ2-1. TRBV21-1 is recorded as a pseudogene. The CDR3 length is 15 residues. The DNA of the CDR3 is TGTGCCAGCAGCCCCCGACGTAGGTCCTACAATGAGCAGTTCTTC. Its protein product is CASSPRRRSYNEQFF.

V and J are TRBV30 and TRBJ2-7; 9 bases agree with TRBD1. The V gene end was trimmed by 2 bases and the J gene end by 2 bases; junction bases not matched to a gene: 13. This CDR3 comprises 17 residues. CDR1 and CDR2 from the germline V gene are GTSNPN and SVGIG (reference sequence). CDR3 sequence reads: CAWSTGTGSSRAYEQYF. The CDR3 region has the DNA TGTGCCTGGAGTACCGGGACAGGGTCTAGCCGAGCCTACGAGCAGTACTTC.

V gene TRBV7-2 combines with J gene TRBJ1-3; D possibly corresponds to TRBD1 (5 bases). CDR3 size: 16 residues. Germline V gene sequence: CDR1 SGHTA, CDR2 FQGNSA. The V end was cut by 6 bases, the J end by 0 bases, with 15 bases between. CDR3 nucleotide sequence: TGTGCCAGCAGTCCCCCGGGACGGACCTCTGGAAACACCATATATTTT. Amino acid sequence: CASSPPGRTSGNTIYF.

The chain is built from TRBV27 and TRBJ2-5; D is unclear. Trimming took 1 base from V and 5 from J, leaving 11 bases between them. The CDR3 runs 14 residues. Germline V gene sequence: CDR1 MNHEY, CDR2 SMNVEV (reference sequence). DNA for the CDR3: TGTGCCAGCAGTTTATGGGGTAGACCTGAGACCCAGTACTTC. Translated, it gives CASSLWGRPETQYF.

J is TRBJ2-1 and V is TRBV12-5; TRBD2 matches 10 bases. V was clipped by 0 bases and J by 8 bases; unmatched bases: 4. This CDR3 has 15 amino acids. Germline loops: CDR1 LGHNT, CDR2 FRNRAP. The CDR3 DNA follows: TGTGCTAGTGGTTTGGTACTAGCGGGGAGCTATGAGCAGTTCTTC. It encodes CASGLVLAGSYEQFF.

The rearrangement links TRBV28 to TRBJ1-1; 7 nucleotides agree with TRBD1. This CDR3 region has 14 residues. Germline V gene data show CDR1 as MDHEN and CDR2 as SYDVKM. V shed 5 bases and J 1 base; nucleotides not matched to a gene: 4. CDR3: CASSKDRTNTEAFF. DNA of the CDR3: TGTGCCAGCAGTAAGGACAGGACGAACACTGAAGCTTTCTTT.

The gene calls are TRBV19 and TRBJ2-1; D is unresolved. The V end lost 6 bases, the J end lost 4 bases, and 10 bases lay between the germline ends. Germline V gene sequence: CDR1 LNHDA, CDR2 SQIVND (reference sequence). The CDR3 loop spans 13 amino acids. CDR3 protein: CASSYSRYNEQFF. The CDR3 coding sequence is TGTGCCAGTAGCTATAGCCGGTACAATGAGCAGTTCTTC.

The chain is built from TRBV6-2 or TRBV6-3 and TRBJ1-5, with D hard to call. Germline V gene data show CDR1 as MNHEY and CDR2 as SVGEGT. Between the trimmed V and J ends, which lost 4 bases and 7 bases, there was a span of 11 bases. The CDR3 has 13 residues. The CDR3 DNA sequence: TGTGCCAGCAGTTTTTCCCGTATCCAGCCCCAGCATTTT. This encodes CASSFSRIQPQHF.

This chain joins TRBV2 and TRBJ1-6, with 8 bases identical to TRBD1. Germline CDR1 and CDR2: SNHLY and FYNNEI. CDR3 size: 15 residues. V dropped 8 bases and J dropped 5; count of bases not matched to a gene: 8. The CDR3 protein is CASCRQGNDNSPLHF. CDR3 DNA: TGTGCCAGCTGTCGACAGGGGAACGATAATTCACCCCTCCACTTT.

The V gene is TRBV25-1, the J gene TRBJ1-3; D uncertain. V was clipped by 6 bases and J by 0 bases, with 12 bases between them. CDR3 length: 15 amino acids. Germline assignment: CDR1 MGHDK and CDR2 SYGVNS. Here the CDR3 reads CASSPGLFSGNTIYF. The CDR3 DNA reads as TGTGCCAGCAGCCCCGGACTGTTCTCTGGAAACACCATATATTTT. Full variable domain (rest looked up from reference TRBV25-1 and TRBJ1-3): EADIYQTPRYLVIGTGKKITLECSQTMGHDKMYWYQQDPGMELHLIHYSYGVNSTEKGDLSSESTVSRIRTEHFPLTLESARPSHTSQYLCASSPGLFSGNTIYFGEGSWLTVV.

This clone is termed medium-sized. The gene calls are TRBV15 and TRBJ1-4; perhaps TRBD1 as D (6 bases). Germline assignment: CDR1 LNHNV and CDR2 YYDKDF (reference sequence). The CDR3 spans 15 residues. Trimming stripped 0 bases from V and 8 bases from J, with 13 bases between. CDR3 DNA: TGTGCCACCAGCAGAGATGGGGGGCCCCAGGAAAAACTGTTTTTT. Translating gives CATSRDGGPQEKLFF.

V and J are TRBV13 and TRBJ2-1; D not certain. The germline gives CDR1 PRHDT, CDR2 FYEKMQ (reference sequence). Trimming shortened V by 7 bases and J by 7 bases, and 8 bases separated the two germline ends. The CDR3 covers 11 residues. DNA of the CDR3: TGTGCCAGCACCCAAAAAAATGAGCAGTTCTTC. Amino acids: CASTQKNEQFF.

Only a few counts were recorded for this clone. Other DNA sequences in this sample translate to the same CDR3. The rearrangement uses TRBV7-2 and TRBJ1-2; 8 nucleotides align to TRBD1. Germline V gene lookup returns CDR1 SGHTA and CDR2 FQGNSA. V shed 5 bases, J shed 4 bases, and the junction held 6 bases outside the gene matches. The CDR3 spans 14 residues. The DNA for the CDR3 is TGTGCCAGCAGCCTTGGACAGGGCGCCTATGGCTACACCTTC. This codes for CASSLGQGAYGYTF.

The chain carries TRBV19 and TRBJ2-5; no firm D call. Germline assignment: CDR1 LNHDA and CDR2 SQIVND (reference sequence). V dropped 1 base and J dropped 4 bases, with 4 bases sitting between them. The CDR3 covers 12 residues. This chain's CDR3 is CASSIAGETQYF. In DNA form, the CDR3 reads TGTGCCAGTAGTATAGCGGGAGAGACCCAGTACTTC.

In nucleotides, the CDR3 is TGCGCCAGCAGCTTCCGTCCCGGGACAGGTTGGGGGAGCTCCTACAATGAGCAGTTCTTC. Translation gives CASSFRPGTGWGSSYNEQFF. J is TRBJ2-1 and V is TRBV5-1; 8 bases map to TRBD1. Germline lookup yields CDR1 SGHRS and CDR2 YFSETQ. The CDR3 consists of 20 residues. V trimming: 2 bases; J trimming: 0 bases; junction bases outside the gene matches: 16. The variable domain in full, completed from reference TRBV5-1 and TRBJ2-1, reads KAGVTQTPRYLIKTRGQQVTLSCSPISGHRSVSWYQQTPGQGLQFLFEYFSETQRNKGNFPGRFSGRQFSNSRSEMNVSTLELGDSALYLCASSFRPGTGWGSSYNEQFFGPGTRLTVL.

The CDR3 sequence is CASSSGQGLQRGLEKLFF. Written as DNA, the CDR3 is TGTGCCAGCAGTTCAGGCCAGGGCCTTCAACGGGGTTTAGAAAAACTGTTTTTT. The chain uses TRBV28 and TRBJ1-4, with a possible D match to TRBD1 (5 bases). CDR3 length: 18 residues. Germline V CDR1 and CDR2: MDHEN, SYDVKM. V was trimmed by 4 bases and J by 8 bases, leaving 26 bases between them.

The chain is built from TRBV7-8 and TRBJ1-3; D uncertain. CDR3 length: 15 residues. Trimming removed 1 base from V and 0 bases from J, with 7 bases in between. The V gene's germline CDR1 is SGHVS and CDR2 FQNEAQ. This CDR3 reads CASSLGQYSGNTIYF. In DNA form, the CDR3 reads TGTGCCAGCAGCTTAGGGCAGTACTCTGGAAACACCATATATTTT.

This chain links TRBV7-8 with TRBJ1-1; D is uncertain. The ends were cut back, 4 bases at V and 0 bases at J, with 9 bases in the middle. CDR3 length: 14 amino acids. CDR1 is SGHVS and CDR2 is FQNEAQ in the germline V gene. CDR3 nucleotide sequence: TGTGCCAGCAGCTCAGATGTCCTGAACACTGAAGCTTTCTTT. Translation gives CASSSDVLNTEAFF.